This T cell receptor beta chain was found in a study of identical twins. Findings and caveats of the study: The same donors were not followed; conclusions instead depended on cross-sectional statistical analysis. With monozygotic twins, out-of-frame TCR alpha sharing exceeded what models estimated.

TCRdb re-analysed the 5' RACE reads in MiXCR, keeping a single row per CDR3 protein. This table holds hundreds of thousands of distinct CDR3 sequences, 20% to 25% found once. This CDR3 spans 15 amino acids. The ends were cut back, 1 base at V and 3 bases at J, with 10 bases in the middle. From germline, CDR1 is LGHNA and CDR2 YNFKEQ. Everyone who gave samples was a healthy Caucasian. Points on this clonotype: Its antigen is still unknown.

These data also formed part of another study, on T cells expressing NK-cell markers.

The source of this sequence is a woman aged 18-29 years in good health. The chain uses TRBV4-2 and TRBJ1-5; no definite D call. The sequencing input was CD4+ T cells sorted from blood. The CDR3 region is CASSQVVTHNQPQHF. The CDR3 nucleotides are TGTGCCAGCAGCCAAGTAGTCACACACAATCAGCCCCAGCATTTT.